These T cell receptor beta chains were read from a single sample in a study of T cell responses to AZD1222 COVID-19 vaccine. Profiling relied on immunoSEQ multiplex PCR, and the TCRdb table lists in-frame clones only, not all of them. The data show 83,000 or so clones, 88% seen once. Sequencing used peripheral blood, obtained on day 0 of MenACWY control vaccination. All receptors come from an adult in good health. The CDR3 runs from the conserved cysteine through the conserved F or W.

TRBV7-9	TRBJ2-3	CASSLRPSELAGKSTQYF
TRBV19	TRBJ1-1	CASSDRGNTEAFF
TRBV7-9	TRBJ2-7	CASSPGLAESSYEQYF
TRBV15	TRBJ2-1	CATSRSRSRSDEQFF
TRBV6-5	TRBJ1-3	CASSYSKDSGNTIYF
TRBV29-1	TRBJ2-3	CSVAGKESGSSTDTQYF
TRBV2	TRBJ1-6	CASTPRQGRSSPLHF
TRBV27	TRBJ2-7	CASRYPAAGNYEQYF
TRBV27	TRBJ2-7	CASSSHEQYF
TRBV6-5	TRBJ1-1	CASSRQGEGAEAFF
TRBV6-2/TRBV6-3	TRBJ2-7	CASSGGYEQYF
TRBV6-6	TRBJ2-5	CASSYSTEGETQYF
TRBV12-3/TRBV12-4	TRBJ1-2	CASSPGTGDGYTF
TRBV7-2	TRBJ2-7	CASSTVGGAFAYEQYF
TRBV28	TRBJ1-2	CASSFRGGYGYTF
TRBV24-1	TRBJ1-1	CATSDSRRAEAFF
TRBV6-5	TRBJ1-2	CASTSSGQPFYGYTF
TRBV5-8	TRBJ2-1	CASSLAEGYEQFF
TRBV4-1	TRBJ1-2	CASSQPGTGILYGYTF
TRBV6-5	TRBJ1-1	CASSPPVNTEAFF
TRBV2	TRBJ1-5	CASSSPQGLTNQPQHF
TRBV7-2	TRBJ1-6	CASSLASTARNSPLHF
TRBV19	TRBJ1-3	CASSIVFRDPAGNTIYF
TRBV14	TRBJ2-1	CASSLLQANEQFF
TRBV18	TRBJ1-3	CASSPDRGSGNTIYF
TRBV28	TRBJ1-3	CASRRNRTVGNSGNTIYF
TRBV7-2	TRBJ1-3	CASSSGTATLSGNTIYF
TRBV15	TRBJ1-2	CATSRDRRGDYGYTF
TRBV28	TRBJ1-4	CAAGHPMRNEKLFF
TRBV5-1	TRBJ2-3	CASSLTPGDGETQYF
TRBV5-1	TRBJ1-2	CASSVSGAPSFGYTF
TRBV10-3	TRBJ1-1	CAINPGLNTEAFF
TRBV6-1	TRBJ1-5	CASSDAGRGEMQPQHF
TRBV10-3	TRBJ2-3	CAISGGLADSTDTQYF
TRBV7-2	TRBJ2-1	CASSQVQGRVNEQFF
TRBV18	TRBJ1-1	CASSPQRTEMNTEAFF
TRBV25-1	TRBJ1-1	CASSVPQGSRAFF
TRBV7-9	TRBJ1-3	CASSQALEGNTIYF
TRBV12-3/TRBV12-4	TRBJ2-1	CASSSTSGSSPFF
TRBV7-2	TRBJ1-1	CASSTRAGPNTEAFF
TRBV29-1	TRBJ2-1	CSSTGGGTNEQFF
TRBV5-4	TRBJ2-7	CASSPGQLPEQYF
TRBV7-9	TRBJ2-7	CASSLALYEQYF